The 28 T cell receptor beta chains below all came from one sample that was sequenced in a study of blood T cell repertoires in COVID-19. Clones were sequenced by immunoSEQ multiplex PCR, and TCRdb holds only the in-frame ones, with some missing. The table includes approximately 330,000 clones, approximately 86% detected once. The sequenced sample was peripheral blood. The receptors originated from a man younger than 45 with COVID-19, enrolled during active disease.

The genes are TRBV3-1 (or the pseudogene TRBV3-2) and TRBJ1-1, with D maybe TRBD1 (6 bases). The germline V gene encodes CDR1 LGHDT and CDR2 YNNKEL (reference sequence). The V gene lost 5 bases and the J gene lost 0 bases, with 13 bases spanning the gap. CDR3 length equals 15 residues. CDR3: CASSFNYRVNTEAFF. The DNA of the CDR3 is TGTGCCAGCAGCTTCAACTACAGGGTGAACACTGAAGCTTTCTTT.

The chain couples TRBV10-3 to TRBJ2-2; D perhaps matches TRBD1 (7 bases). The germline V gene encodes CDR1 ENHRY and CDR2 SYGVKD. V was shortened by 10 bases and J by 5 bases, with 20 bases between the two germline ends. CDR3 length equals 15 residues. The CDR3 loop reads CATETTTGRTGELFF. The DNA for the CDR3 is TGTGCCACCGAAACTACGACAGGGAGGACCGGGGAGCTGTTTTTT.

The rearrangement links TRBV20-1 to TRBJ2-2; D unresolved. The CDR3 covers 13 residues. The germline V gene has CDR1 DFQATT and CDR2 SNEGSKA (reference sequence). Between the trimmed V and J ends, which lost 6 bases and 5 bases, there was a span of 13 bases. The CDR3 sequence: CSASLFRTGELFF. Written as DNA, the CDR3 is TGCAGTGCAAGTTTATTCCGGACCGGGGAGCTGTTTTTT.

This clone was found a few times. The rearrangement uses TRBV5-1 and TRBJ2-2; D unresolved. Germline V gene lookup returns CDR1 SGHRS and CDR2 YFSETQ. CDR3 size: 13 residues. The V end was cut by 0 bases, the J end by 3 bases, with 3 bases between. As DNA, the CDR3 is TGCGCCAGCAGCTTGGGGCACACCGGGGAGCTGTTTTTT. It is translated as CASSLGHTGELFF.

This clone showed up just once. The V and J genes are TRBV7-9 and TRBJ2-2; 8 bases are a match to TRBD2. The ends lost 4 bases at V and 13 bases at J; junction bases unmatched: 23. The CDR3 extends over 18 amino acids. Germline CDR1 SEHNR, CDR2 FQNEAQ (reference sequence). CDR3: CASSSVQSHTTDREGLFF. CDR3 DNA sequence: TGTGCCAGCAGCTCCGTACAATCTCACACGACGGACCGGGAGGGGCTGTTTTTT.

The gene calls are TRBV7-2 and TRBJ1-5; no clear D. Germline V lookup: CDR1 SGHTA, CDR2 FQGNSA. CDR3 length: 15 residues. Trimming took off 1 base at V and 7 bases at J, with 14 bases between the two ends. The CDR3 region is CASSLGAQARQPQHF. CDR3 in DNA: TGTGCCAGCAGCTTAGGGGCTCAGGCACGACAGCCCCAGCATTTT.

The rearrangement uses TRBV7-8 and TRBJ2-3; D possibly corresponds to TRBD1 (6 bases). Germline V gives CDR1 SGHVS, CDR2 FQNEAQ. V was cut by 1 base and J by 0 bases, with 17 bases left in between. The CDR3 length is 18 residues. The CDR3 DNA reads TGTGCCAGCAGCTTAGTAGGGTATGGGGGCCCTAGCACAGATACGCAGTATTTT. Protein product: CASSLVGYGGPSTDTQYF.

This chain uses TRBV6-5 with TRBJ2-7; 14 nucleotides line up with TRBD2. The germline V gene has CDR1 MNHEY and CDR2 SVGAGI. The CDR3 has 15 amino acids. V shed 7 bases, J shed 7 bases, and the junction held 9 bases outside the gene matches. The CDR3 bases are TGTGCCAGCAACAAACCTGGACTAGCGGGGGGAGAGCAGTACTTC. Protein sequence: CASNKPGLAGGEQYF.

CDR3 nucleotide sequence: TGTGCCAGCAGCGGACATACGAGGAATGAGCAGTTCTTC. It codes for CASSGHTRNEQFF. The chain employs TRBV6-4 and TRBJ2-1; tentatively, D is TRBD1 (5 bases). Germline V gene lookup returns CDR1 MRHNA and CDR2 SNTAGT. There are 13 residues in the CDR3. The V gene lost 6 bases and the J gene lost 7 bases, with 13 bases spanning the gap.

This clone was recorded a few times. The chain combines TRBV6-1 with TRBJ2-1; perhaps TRBD2 as D (5 bases). The CDR3 length is 15 residues. With 2 bases removed from V and 8 bases from J, the gap between germline ends came to 16 bases. The V gene's germline CDR1 is MNHNS and CDR2 SASEGT. The CDR3 loop is CASSEPAQSGYEQFF. The CDR3 DNA reads as TGTGCCAGCAGTGAACCGGCTCAGAGCGGCTATGAGCAGTTCTTC.

The chain combines TRBV27 with TRBJ2-7; weak D call: TRBD1 (6 bases). The CDR3 loop spans 13 amino acids. V was clipped by 4 bases and J by 2 bases, with 9 bases between them. Per the germline V gene, CDR1 is MNHEY and CDR2 is SMNVEV (reference sequence). CDR3: CASSSTGTYEQYF. Here the CDR3 DNA reads TGTGCCAGCAGTTCGACAGGTACCTACGAGCAGTACTTC.

This clone was picked up one time. This chain joins TRBV5-6 and TRBJ2-5; 10 bases line up with TRBD2. The junction had 9 bases not matched to a gene; V was cut back by 2 bases and J by 5 bases. CDR1 is SGHDT and CDR2 is YYEEEE in the germline V gene. This CDR3 region has 16 residues. The DNA for the CDR3 is TGTGCCAGCAGCTTATTCCCTAGCGGGAGCAGGGAGACCCAGTACTTC. This translates into CASSLFPSGSRETQYF.

V is TRBV28 and J is TRBJ2-7; tentatively, D is TRBD2 (6 bases). V lost 5 bases and J lost 0, with 14 bases in between. CDR1 and CDR2 from the germline V gene are MDHEN and SYDVKM. The CDR3 has 15 amino acids. In DNA, the CDR3 is TGTGCCAGCAGTACCACTAGCCGATACTCCTACGAGCAGTACTTC. It yields the protein CASSTTSRYSYEQYF.

This sequence joins TRBV7-6 and TRBJ2-1; tentative D call: TRBD1 (6 bases). This CDR3 has 12 amino acids. Germline loops: CDR1 SGHVS, CDR2 FNYEAQ. V gave up 5 bases and J gave up 8 bases, with 10 bases separating them. This CDR3 is CASSVTGYEQFF. Here the CDR3 DNA reads TGTGCCAGCAGCGTTACAGGGTATGAGCAGTTCTTC.

This clone was seen more than once but under ten times. The rearrangement links TRBV10-3 to TRBJ1-1, with TRBD1 as a possible D gene (5 bases). The V end was cut by 5 bases, the J end by 3 bases, with 10 bases between. The CDR3 extends over 13 amino acids. Germline CDR1 ENHRY, CDR2 SYGVKD. The chain's CDR3 is CAISRGEDTEAFF. As DNA, the CDR3 is TGTGCCATCAGTCGGGGGGAGGACACTGAAGCTTTCTTT.

The J gene is TRBJ2-3, the V gene TRBV2, with a weak D call TRBD1 (6 bases). Trimming took off 7 bases at V and 4 bases at J, with 18 bases between the two ends. The CDR3 is made up of 15 amino acids. CDR1 is SNHLY and CDR2 is FYNNEI in the germline V gene. The CDR3 DNA is TGTGCCAGCACGTATACAGGGAGCGTCCCAGATACGCAGTATTTT. This encodes CASTYTGSVPDTQYF.

The chain joins TRBV28 to TRBJ1-2; D is uncertain. Per the germline V gene, CDR1 is MDHEN and CDR2 is SYDVKM. The V end was cut by 2 bases, the J end by 4 bases, with 20 bases between. The CDR3 has 17 amino acids. The CDR3 region is CASSLGPYRHFPYGYTF. The CDR3 coding sequence is TGTGCCAGCAGTTTAGGGCCGTACCGCCACTTCCCCTATGGCTACACCTTC.

The rearrangement links TRBV19 to TRBJ1-1; TRBD1 matches at 8 bases. CDR1 is LNHDA, CDR2 SQIVND, per germline (reference sequence). V was pared by 2 bases and J by 6 bases, with 5 bases of the junction left unmatched. The CDR3 extends over 14 amino acids. The CDR3 reads CASSITGGSAEAFF. The CDR3 nucleotides read TGTGCCAGTAGTATAACAGGGGGTAGCGCTGAAGCTTTCTTT.

The chain carries TRBV7-2 and TRBJ2-7, with 7 bases that match TRBD1. Germline V gene data show CDR1 as SGHTA and CDR2 as FQGNSA. Trimming cost V 5 bases and J 0 bases; bases outside gene matches: 4. The CDR3 has 14 amino acids. CDR3 loop: CASSLDRASYEQYF. CDR3 sequence (DNA): TGTGCCAGCAGCCTAGACAGGGCCTCCTACGAGCAGTACTTC.

V usage is TRBV19 and J usage is TRBJ2-7; tentatively, D is TRBD1 (6 bases). The V and J ends lost 4 bases and 3 bases respectively, with 16 bases between them. CDR3 size: 15 residues. Germline loops: CDR1 LNHDA, CDR2 SQIVND (reference sequence). CDR3 sequence (DNA): TGTGCCAGTAGTACCCGGGCGGACAGAGACTACGAGCAGTACTTC. Its protein is CASSTRADRDYEQYF.

This clone was seen once. The rearrangement uses TRBV3-1 (or the pseudogene TRBV3-2) and TRBJ2-3; D possibly corresponds to TRBD2 (5 bases). This CDR3 region has 16 residues. Germline assignment: CDR1 LGHDT and CDR2 YNNKEL (reference sequence). Trimming cost V 4 bases and J 0 bases, with 14 bases left between them. CDR3 residues: CASSPLTDSSTDTQYF. As DNA, the CDR3 is TGTGCCAGCAGCCCATTGACGGACTCTAGCACAGATACGCAGTATTTT.

This chain connects TRBV10-3 to TRBJ1-2; D is unresolved. V lost 3 bases and J 2 bases, leaving 10 bases between the germline ends. CDR1 ENHRY and CDR2 SYGVKD come from the germline V gene. The CDR3 contains 14 residues. CDR3 nucleotide sequence: TGTGCCATCAGTGATGTGGTGAGGAACTATGGCTACACCTTC. Its translation: CAISDVVRNYGYTF.

This clone was counted between two and nine times. This chain connects TRBV11-1 to TRBJ1-1, with 7 nucleotides matching TRBD1. Unmatched junction bases numbered 8, after V lost 5 bases and J lost 2 bases. The germline CDR1 and CDR2 sequences are SGHAT and FQDESV (reference sequence). The CDR3 loop spans 15 amino acids. This CDR3 is CASSPRDRSNTEAFF. The DNA for the CDR3 is TGTGCCAGCAGCCCCCGGGACAGATCTAACACTGAAGCTTTCTTT.

V usage is TRBV7-6 and J usage is TRBJ2-2; TRBD1 agrees at 8 bases. Germline V gives CDR1 SGHVS, CDR2 FNYEAQ. V dropped 5 bases and J dropped 4; count of bases not matched to a gene: 6. CDR3 length equals 15 residues. This chain's CDR3 is CASSDGQGGTGELFF. CDR3 bases: TGTGCCAGCAGCGACGGACAGGGAGGCACCGGGGAGCTGTTTTTT.

V gene TRBV5-1 combines with J gene TRBJ2-3; D not certain. Trimming took 0 bases from V and 4 from J, leaving 12 bases between them. In germline, CDR1 is SGHRS, CDR2 YFSETQ. The CDR3 loop spans 15 amino acids. This CDR3 is CASSLDGLIPDTQYF. CDR3 coding DNA: TGCGCCAGCAGCTTGGATGGGCTTATACCAGATACGCAGTATTTT.

The chain couples TRBV14 to TRBJ2-7; tentative D call: TRBD1 (5 bases). CDR3 length equals 13 residues. Germline lookup yields CDR1 SGHDN and CDR2 FVKESK. Trimming took off 4 bases at V and 6 bases at J, with 13 bases between the two ends. Here the CDR3 DNA reads TGTGCCAGCAGCCGATTCAGGGTTTCCGAGCAGTACTTC. Translated, it gives CASSRFRVSEQYF.

This clone turned up a few times. In nucleotides, the CDR3 is TGCGCCAGCAGCCAAGGGTTCGCAGGGGCGGCAGATACGCAGTATTTT. This gives the protein CASSQGFAGAADTQYF. J is TRBJ2-3 and V is TRBV4-1; a weak D match, TRBD1 (6 bases). The CDR3 runs to 16 residues. From germline, CDR1 is MGHRA and CDR2 YSYEKL. V lost 1 base to trimming and J lost 4 bases, with 15 bases between them.

Only one count was recorded for this clone. The genes are TRBV11-3 and TRBJ2-5; 7 positions match TRBD1. The CDR3 sequence is 13 residues long. CDR1 and CDR2 from the germline V gene are SGHNT and YENEEA. The trim removed 5 bases at V and 5 bases at J, leaving 5 bases unmatched. In DNA, the CDR3 is TGTGCCAGCAGCGACAGGGTCGGGGAGACCCAGTACTTC. As protein: CASSDRVGETQYF.